This T cell receptor (beta chain) appears in the sequencing data of a study of T-cell memory formation after mild COVID-19. Broader study findings: CD8+ contracting clones occupied EMRA, while CD4+ ones occupied mainly CM and EM.

This clonotype was counted ten times or more. What it recognizes is unknown. TCRdb reprocessed the 5' RACE reads with MiXCR, giving one entry per CDR3 protein. The sample yields about 350,000 distinct CDR3 sequences, about 15% seen once. Germline loops: CDR1 GTSNPN, CDR2 SVGIG (reference sequence). Deletions cut 3 bases from V and 0 bases from J, with 3 bases between. CDR3 length: 13 amino acids. Material for sequencing was PBMCs or a T cell subset sorted from them (not recorded which). The rearrangement joins TRBV30 to TRBJ1-6; no reliable D call. The sequence came from a man aged 18 to 29 who had mild COVID-19 (a few samples of this study predate the infection). Cell type and time point are not known. CDR3 DNA: TGTGCCTGGAGCAGCTCCTATAATTCACCCCTCCACTTT. Its protein is CAWSSSYNSPLHF.